This note documents a single T cell receptor beta chain sequence. This entry comes from a study of T cell changes during pregnancy in multiple sclerosis. TCRdb's copy holds only in-frame clones and misses some; the assay was immunoSEQ multiplex PCR. This table holds some 97,000 clones, 92% found once. This CDR3 is built from 16 residues. Deletions cut 0 bases from V and 7 bases from J, with 15 bases between. Germline V CDR1 and CDR2: SGHNT, YENEEA. The material sequenced was peripheral blood, taken after pregnancy. This chain links TRBV11-3 with TRBJ2-2, with D possibly TRBD1 on 5 matching bases. This TCR came from a female donor with multiple sclerosis, enrolled in a pregnancy study. Here the CDR3 reads CASSLDWQGSGGELFF. The CDR3 DNA reads TGTGCCAGCAGCTTAGATTGGCAGGGATCGGGCGGGGAGCTGTTTTTT. The full variable domain, in which reference TRBV11-3 and TRBJ2-2 provide the parts outside the CDR3, is EAGVVQSPRYKIIEKKQPVAFWCNPISGHNTLYWYLQNLGQGPELLIRYENEEAVDDSQLPKDRFSAERLKGVDSTLKIQPAELGDSAVYLCASSLDWQGSGGELFFGEGSRLTVL.